This T cell receptor (beta chain) was recovered during a study of blood T cell repertoires in COVID-19. Study-wide context: Italy, Spain and the United States were the sources of the convalescent and acute COVID-19 samples. The cDNA or gDNA used as material had been derived from T cells, B-cell-depleted T cells, or PBMCs.

CDR3 size: 15 residues. Methods used by the authors: Estimation of nucleated cell counts was performed using reference gene primer amplification. The repertoire was sequenced with immunoSEQ multiplex PCR; TCRdb's copy has only in-frame clones and lacks some. That table supplies the V and J calls and clone size; D and trimming were determined from the DNA. The data contain about 240,000 clones, around 83% of them singletons. V usage is TRBV21-1 and J usage is TRBJ2-2; the DNA was not compared with TRBD1, the D call given in the table. TRBV21-1 is shown as a pseudogene. This receptor was obtained from a woman at least 80 years old with acute or convalescent COVID-19. Input material: peripheral blood. Here the CDR3 reads CASEFRVMNTGELFF. In DNA form, the CDR3 reads TGTGCCAGCGAGTTCAGGGTAATGAACACCGGGGAGCTGTTTTTT.